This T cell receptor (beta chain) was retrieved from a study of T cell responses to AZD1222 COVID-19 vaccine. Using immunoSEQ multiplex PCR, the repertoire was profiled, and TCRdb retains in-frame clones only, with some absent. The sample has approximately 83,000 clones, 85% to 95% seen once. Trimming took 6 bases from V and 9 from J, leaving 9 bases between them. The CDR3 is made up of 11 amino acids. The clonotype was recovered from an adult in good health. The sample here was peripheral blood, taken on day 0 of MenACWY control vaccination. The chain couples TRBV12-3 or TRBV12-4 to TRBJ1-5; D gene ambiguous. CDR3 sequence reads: CASSLAAPQHF. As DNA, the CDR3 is TGTGCCAGCAGCCTTGCGGCGCCCCAGCATTTT.